This TCR beta chain is drawn from a study of identical twins. The germline V gene has CDR1 SGHTA and CDR2 FQGNSA. V was clipped by 5 bases and J by 2 bases, with 10 bases between them. This CDR3 region has 14 residues. TCRdb re-called the 5' RACE reads with MiXCR, one entry per CDR3 protein. The sample has fewer than 250,000 distinct CDR3 sequences, roughly a tenth seen once. This clonotype was seen a few times. The target antigen is unknown. Each donor (without exception) was a healthy Caucasian. Study results and limitations: Conclusions came from cross-sectional statistical analysis, not from following the same donors.

The rearrangement links TRBV7-2 to TRBJ2-1; D could derive from TRBD1 or TRBD2 (6 bases each). What was sequenced was memory (CD45RO+) T cells sorted from blood. The receptor's source is a woman in her late teens or twenties in good health. As DNA, the CDR3 is TGTGCCAGCAGCCCCGGGGGCACCTACAATGAGCAGTTCTTC. Its protein is CASSPGGTYNEQFF.